This TCR beta chain is drawn from a study of T cell responses to AZD1222 COVID-19 vaccine. Study in general: It was second doses at about 4 or about 12 weeks that were pooled.

The assay was immunoSEQ multiplex PCR, and TCRdb's table has in-frame clones only and misses some. The sample shows 65,000 or so clones, 84% of them seen only once. Turning to this clone: Its specificity is unknown.

The CDR3 is 14 amino acids. Germline CDR1 and CDR2: MNHNS and SASEGT. Deletions cut 2 bases from V and 4 bases from J, with 11 bases between. Study conclusions and caveats: Clonal diversity was possibly underestimated, and white British individuals and females predominated among donors.

This chain links TRBV6-1 with TRBJ1-1, with D hard to call. The clonotype originates from an adult in good health. Sequencing used peripheral blood, obtained on day 0 of AZD1222 vaccination. CDR3 in DNA: TGTGCCAGCAGTGAAAGTGGGGTGAGCACTGAAGCTTTCTTT. This translates into CASSESGVSTEAFF.